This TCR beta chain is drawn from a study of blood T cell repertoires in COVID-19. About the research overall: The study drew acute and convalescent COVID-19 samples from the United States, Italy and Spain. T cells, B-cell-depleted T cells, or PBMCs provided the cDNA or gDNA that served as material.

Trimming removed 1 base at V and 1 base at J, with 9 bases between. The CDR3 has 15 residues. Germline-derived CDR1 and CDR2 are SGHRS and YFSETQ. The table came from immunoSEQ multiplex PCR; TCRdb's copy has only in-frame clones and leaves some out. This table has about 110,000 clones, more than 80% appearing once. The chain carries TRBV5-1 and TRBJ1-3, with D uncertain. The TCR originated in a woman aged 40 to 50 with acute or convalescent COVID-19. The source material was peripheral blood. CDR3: CASSLSAASGNTIYF. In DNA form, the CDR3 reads TGCGCCAGCAGCTTGTCGGCAGCGTCTGGAAACACCATATATTTT.